This TCR beta chain was captured in a study of chemoradiotherapy in HPV16-positive cancers. Study results and limitations: For HPV16-positive patients, expanding HPV-responsive T cells associated with longer recurrence-free survival. Functional assays defining HPV-specific T cells used only a couple of HPV16-positive patients. Candidate HPV-specific clones and E7-related TCR motifs grew in tumor during treatment.

Worth noting for this clone: As yet, its antigen is unknown.

V was trimmed by 0 bases and J by 1 base, leaving 11 bases between them. The CDR3 runs 16 residues. Germline CDR1 and CDR2: MNHNS and SASEGT. Samples were taken several times over chemoradiotherapy. The method was immunoSEQ multiplex PCR; TCRdb's version includes in-frame clones alone and lacks a portion of them. The sample contains 6,000 to 9,000 clones, more than 60% of which appear only once. The chain combines TRBV6-1 with TRBJ2-3, with D perhaps TRBD2 (7 bases). The sequence derives from a human donor with HPV-associated anogenital cancer. The specimen was collected from a patient who underwent chemoradiotherapy. The CDR3 sequence is CASSEAGGGGTDTQYF. CDR3 coding DNA: TGTGCCAGCAGTGAAGCGGGGGGGGGCGGCACAGATACGCAGTATTTT.